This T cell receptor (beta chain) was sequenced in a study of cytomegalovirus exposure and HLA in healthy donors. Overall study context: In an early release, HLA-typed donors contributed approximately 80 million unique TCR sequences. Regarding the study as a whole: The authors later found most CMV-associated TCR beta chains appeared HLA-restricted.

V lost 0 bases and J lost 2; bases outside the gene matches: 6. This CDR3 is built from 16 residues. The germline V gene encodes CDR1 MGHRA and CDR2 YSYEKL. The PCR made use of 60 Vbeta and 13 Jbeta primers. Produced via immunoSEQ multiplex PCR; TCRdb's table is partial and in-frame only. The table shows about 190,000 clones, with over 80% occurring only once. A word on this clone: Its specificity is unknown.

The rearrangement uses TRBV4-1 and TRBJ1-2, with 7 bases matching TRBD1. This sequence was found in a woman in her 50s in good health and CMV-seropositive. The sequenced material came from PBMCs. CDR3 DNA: TGCGCCAGCAGCCAAGACGAGGACAGGAAGAACTATGGCTACACCTTC. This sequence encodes CASSQDEDRKNYGYTF.